The 17 T cell receptor beta chains in this list originate from one sample, sequenced in a study of beta chain features in type 1 diabetes. Expressed TCRB transcripts got sequenced, as all isolated RNA was reverse transcribed. Assay: immunoSEQ multiplex PCR; the TCRdb copy retains only in-frame clones and omits some. The sample contains about 230,000 clones, about 10% of which appear only once. Input material: naive CD4+ T cells from blood. All receptors come from a woman aged 18-29 years in good health.

The chain couples TRBV4-1 to TRBJ2-5; the match to TRBD2 covers 9 bases. The DNA end favors TRBJ2-7, so the J call may be wrong. The CDR3 consists of 16 residues. Per germline, CDR1 MGHRA and CDR2 YSYEKL. This CDR3 is CASSQLSGSGPYEQYF. CDR3 nucleotide sequence: TGCGCCAGCAGCCAACTTAGCGGGAGTGGCCCCTACGAGCAGTACTTC.

The V gene is TRBV10-3, the J gene TRBJ2-1, with TRBD2 identical over 7 bases. Germline values: CDR1 ENHRY, CDR2 SYGVKD. CDR3 size: 13 residues. Trimming at V came to 6 bases and at J to 10 bases, leaving 9 bases not matched to a gene. The CDR3 DNA is TGTGCCATCAGCCGGACTAGTTTGGAGGAGCAGTTCTTC. It encodes CAISRTSLEEQFF.

This clone appeared a few times. The rearrangement uses TRBV5-6 and TRBJ1-3, with unresolved D. V lost 4 bases and J lost 4, with 18 bases in between. Germline V gene sequence: CDR1 SGHDT, CDR2 YYEEEE. This CDR3 has 16 residues. The DNA for the CDR3 is TGTGCCAGCAGCCCATTTACTAGGGTTGCGGGAAACACCATATATTTT. Translated: CASSPFTRVAGNTIYF.

Only a few counts were recorded for this clone. The chain recombines TRBV6-5 with TRBJ1-6, with D possibly being TRBD1 (6 bases). V lost 6 bases and J lost 9, with 12 bases in between. Germline V gene sequence: CDR1 MNHEY, CDR2 SVGAGI. This CDR3 comprises 13 residues. DNA of the CDR3: TGTGCCAGCAGGCAGGGGAGAGGTTCACCCCTCCACTTT. Translation gives CASRQGRGSPLHF.

The sample holds a few counts of this clone. This chain joins TRBV6-1 and TRBJ2-1; 10 bases align to TRBD2. The CDR3 runs to 14 residues. From germline, CDR1 is MNHNS and CDR2 SASEGT. With 6 bases clipped from V and 6 bases from J, the junction kept 5 bases outside the gene matches. The CDR3 protein is CASSVAGGRNEQFF. The CDR3 nucleotides read TGTGCCAGCAGCGTAGCGGGGGGCCGCAATGAGCAGTTCTTC.

This clone was observed a few times. V gene TRBV30 combines with J gene TRBJ2-2, with a possible D match to TRBD1 (5 bases). Trimming removed 0 bases from V and 6 bases from J, with 8 bases in between. Germline loops: CDR1 GTSNPN, CDR2 SVGIG (reference sequence). The CDR3 is 13 residues long. The CDR3 region has the DNA TGTGCCTGGAGTGTAATGGGGCCCGGGGAGCTGTTTTTT. This codes for CAWSVMGPGELFF. Based on the CDR3 plus reference TRBV30 and TRBJ2-2, the full variable domain is SQTIHQWPATLVQPVGSPLSLECTVEGTSNPNLYWYRQAAGRGLQLLFYSVGIGQISSEVPQNLSASRPQDRQFILSSKKLLLSDSGFYLCAWSVMGPGELFFGEGSRLTVL.

This chain joins TRBV6-4 and TRBJ2-3, with TRBD2 matching over 11 bases. The CDR3 spans 15 residues. V was clipped by 4 bases and J by 4 bases; unmatched bases: 4. The germline gives CDR1 MRHNA, CDR2 SNTAGT. CDR3 in DNA: TGTGCCAGCAGTGCCCTAGCGGGAGGTTCAGATACGCAGTATTTT. This encodes CASSALAGGSDTQYF.

The V and J genes are TRBV10-1 and TRBJ2-5; 9 positions agree with TRBD1. Germline V gene lookup returns CDR1 WNHNN and CDR2 SYGVQD (reference sequence). J gave up 1 base and V 5 bases, and 2 bases lay outside the gene matches. The CDR3 is made up of 14 amino acids. The CDR3 sequence: CASSRTGAQETQYF. CDR3 bases: TGCGCCAGCAGTCGGACAGGGGCCCAAGAGACCCAGTACTTC.

This clone was picked up a small number of times. The chain couples TRBV9 to TRBJ2-3; the D gene is possibly TRBD2 (7 bases). Per germline, CDR1 SGDLS and CDR2 YYNGEE. The V and J ends lost 0 bases and 5 bases respectively, with 16 bases between them. This CDR3 comprises 16 residues. CDR3 protein: CASSVDVGGAQDTQYF. The CDR3 DNA follows: TGTGCCAGCAGCGTAGATGTGGGGGGGGCACAAGATACGCAGTATTTT.

This clone has more than one count but fewer than ten. This chain uses TRBV5-1 with TRBJ1-1; 10 bases fit TRBD1. There are 14 residues in the CDR3. Unmatched junction bases numbered 4, after V lost 4 bases and J lost 4 bases. Germline-derived CDR1 and CDR2 are SGHRS and YFSETQ. CDR3 region: CASSGRTGGTEAFF. The DNA for the CDR3 is TGCGCCAGCAGCGGGAGGACAGGGGGCACTGAAGCTTTCTTT.

The chain is built from TRBV30 and TRBJ2-5, with D tentatively TRBD2 (5 bases). Germline CDR1 is GTSNPN and CDR2 is SVGIG (reference sequence). The V end was cut by 0 bases, the J end by 5 bases, with 7 bases between. The CDR3 runs to 12 residues. The CDR3 region is CAWSVSSETQYF. CDR3 DNA: TGTGCCTGGAGTGTTTCTAGCGAGACCCAGTACTTC.

This clone was observed a handful of times. The chain carries TRBV18 and TRBJ1-2, with 9 bases that match TRBD1. Germline V CDR1 and CDR2: KGHSH, LQKENI. The CDR3 is 14 amino acids. V gave up 5 bases and J gave up 5 bases; unmatched junction bases: 6. The chain's CDR3 is CASSSEQGAYGYTF. The CDR3 bases are TGTGCCAGCTCAAGCGAACAGGGGGCATATGGCTACACCTTC. Based on the CDR3 plus reference TRBV18 and TRBJ1-2, the full variable domain is NAGVMQNPRHLVRRRGQEARLRCSPMKGHSHVYWYRQLPEEGLKFMVYLQKENIIDESGMPKERFSAEFPKEGPSILRIQQVVRGDSAAYFCASSSEQGAYGYTFGSGTRLTVV.

This clone was seen more than once but under ten times. This rearrangement joins TRBV7-8 to TRBJ1-1; 7 nucleotides line up with TRBD1. The V segment lost 5 bases and the J segment 5 bases; nucleotides outside the gene matches: 11. Germline assignment: CDR1 SGHVS and CDR2 FQNEAQ. This CDR3 comprises 15 residues. In DNA, the CDR3 is TGTGCCAGCAGCCCCCACGACAGGGTGGGGACTGAAGCTTTCTTT. This gives the protein CASSPHDRVGTEAFF.

This clone turned up a few times. V is TRBV7-2 and J is TRBJ2-3; a possible D gene is TRBD2 (5 bases). This CDR3 has 16 amino acids. V was cut by 2 bases and J by 0 bases, with 12 bases left in between. Germline CDR1 is SGHTA and CDR2 is FQGNSA. This CDR3 is CASSLRTAGSTDTQYF. The CDR3 DNA reads TGTGCCAGCAGCTTAAGGACTGCAGGTAGCACAGATACGCAGTATTTT.

The chain couples TRBV30 to TRBJ1-5; the D gene is possibly TRBD1 (5 bases). Germline loops: CDR1 GTSNPN, CDR2 SVGIG (reference sequence). V was shortened by 3 bases and J by 7 bases, with 10 bases between the two germline ends. The CDR3 runs 12 residues. The CDR3: CAWSRSGQPQHF. The DNA of the CDR3 is TGTGCCTGGAGCCGGTCAGGGCAGCCCCAGCATTTT.

This clone has only a few counts. This chain connects TRBV5-1 to TRBJ1-1; TRBD1 aligns across 9 bases. Germline lookup yields CDR1 SGHRS and CDR2 YFSETQ. V trimming: 4 bases; J trimming: 1 base; junction bases outside the gene matches: 2. This CDR3 region has 14 residues. CDR3 sequence: CASSAQGANTEAFF. CDR3 DNA: TGCGCCAGCAGCGCACAGGGGGCGAACACTGAAGCTTTCTTT. The full variable domain, with the rest looked up from reference TRBV5-1 and TRBJ1-1, is KAGVTQTPRYLIKTRGQQVTLSCSPISGHRSVSWYQQTPGQGLQFLFEYFSETQRNKGNFPGRFSGRQFSNSRSEMNVSTLELGDSALYLCASSAQGANTEAFFGQGTRLTVV.

This clone has only a few counts. The chain employs TRBV18 and TRBJ1-2; 7 bases line up with TRBD1. Germline V lookup: CDR1 KGHSH, CDR2 LQKENI. The CDR3 spans 13 residues. With 1 base clipped from V and 8 bases from J, the junction kept 4 bases outside the gene matches. The CDR3 coding sequence is TGTGCCAGCTCACCACGACAGGGACAGGGCTACACCTTC. The encoded protein is CASSPRQGQGYTF.